This TCR beta chain was found in a study of response to subunit inactivated influenza vaccine (dated by TCRdb to 2016 to 2019). About the full investigation: To follow how T cells responded to a trivalent subunit inactivated influenza vaccine, the researchers relied on deep quantitative profiling of the T cell receptor repertoire. Results the study describes overall, beyond this receptor: The authors proposed that each seasonal influenza vaccination may bring in only a limited number of new T cells.

CDR1 MNHEY and CDR2 SVGAGI were looked up in the germline V gene. V is pared back by 2 bases and J by 0 bases, with 7 bases lying between the germline termini. The CDR3 runs 14 amino acids, cysteine and phenylalanine included. The DNA shown is the 42-base CDR3, in frame from base 1. On this clonotype itself: Its binding antigen is unknown. Within one base of it there is no much larger clone, and no base qualities were kept.

Libraries were prepared through RT-PCR. This sample was sequenced with an Illumina HiSeq 2500. TCRdb reanalyzed the raw reads on its own, using fastp at Q25 for trimming and MiXCR for clone calling, and kept in-frame beta chains. Identical CDR3 proteins give one entry, which carries the most common genes and DNA. The sample includes around 710,000 distinct CDR3 sequences, with 14% observed a single time. The ten largest clones take up less than 9% of the sample. This sequence originates from a man aged 50 or older who received an inactivated influenza vaccine. Donor details come from another sample of the same person, matched by shared clones. The sequence links TRBV6-5 to TRBJ1-1, with no reliable assignment of the D segment. The specimen comprised PBMCs from blood, sampled less than 15 days before vaccination. The nucleotide sequence is TGTGCCAGCAGTTACGGGGTTCTGAACACTGAAGCTTTCTTT. This gives the protein CASSYGVLNTEAFF.